This section outlines one TCR beta chain sequence together with its context. The data belong to a study of blood T cell repertoires in COVID-19. Across the whole study: The cDNA or gDNA used as material had been derived from T cells, B-cell-depleted T cells, or PBMCs.

The CDR3 has 14 residues. The germline V gene encodes CDR1 LGHNT and CDR2 FRNRAP. Trimming left V 7 bases short and J 4 bases short, with 13 bases between. Authors' processing steps: From reference gene primer amplification, estimates of nucleated cell counts were derived. The table came from immunoSEQ multiplex PCR; TCRdb's copy has only in-frame clones and leaves some out. Clone size and the V and J calls come from that table; the DNA yielded D and trimming. Counted here are 60,000 to 85,000 clones, 80% occurring once; the ten biggest clones make up approximately 12%. The sequence was obtained from a human donor in a cohort sampled during active COVID-19. The V and J genes are TRBV12-5 and TRBJ1-4, with TRBD1 as a possible D gene (5 bases). The source material was peripheral blood. CDR3 protein: CASAAGKINEKLFF. As DNA, the CDR3 is TGTGCTAGTGCCGCAGGGAAGATTAATGAAAAACTGTTTTTT. The full variable domain, its missing parts supplied by reference TRBV12-5 and TRBJ1-4, is DARVTQTPRHKVTEMGQEVTMRCQPILGHNTVFWYRQTMMQGLELLAYFRNRAPLDDSGMPKDRFSAEMPDATLATLKIQPSEPRDSAVYFCASAAGKINEKLFFGSGTQLSVL.